These 20 T cell receptor beta chains came from one sample sequenced in a study of control samples from healthy donors and cancer patients. TCRdb's copy holds only in-frame clones and misses some; the assay was immunoSEQ multiplex PCR. In the table there are over 70,000 clones, approximately 91% of which are singletons. The specimen sequenced was PBMCs. Receptor source: a woman in her forties or fifties with colorectal cancer.

The rearrangement joins TRBV30 to TRBJ1-5; no firm D call. CDR1 and CDR2 (germline): GTSNPN, SVGIG (reference sequence). Trimming left V 0 bases short and J 3 bases short, with 15 bases between. The CDR3 consists of 16 residues. The CDR3 DNA follows: TGTGCCTGGAGTGTAGATTTACAGTTAGTCAATCAGCCCCAGCATTTT. Its protein product is CAWSVDLQLVNQPQHF.

This chain joins TRBV28 and TRBJ1-2, with D maybe TRBD1 (6 bases). Germline lookup yields CDR1 MDHEN and CDR2 SYDVKM. The CDR3 loop spans 13 amino acids. Trimming took 2 bases from V and 2 from J, leaving 6 bases between them. CDR3 sequence: CASSLTGNYGYTF. The CDR3 nucleotides read TGTGCCAGCAGTTTAACAGGGAACTATGGCTACACCTTC.

This clone was observed a handful of times. The chain couples TRBV5-4 to TRBJ2-5; 7 positions match TRBD1. The CDR3 totals 13 residues. Per germline, CDR1 SGHNT and CDR2 YYREEE (reference sequence). The junction had 0 bases not matched to a gene; V was cut back by 0 bases and J by 4 bases. The CDR3 loop is CASSLDRGETQYF. The CDR3 nucleotides are TGTGCCAGCAGCTTGGACAGGGGAGAGACCCAGTACTTC.

In its sample, this clone was seen once. The rearrangement links TRBV4-1 to TRBJ2-3, with 7 bases that match TRBD1. After removal of 0 bases from V and 4 bases from J, the junction contained 10 bases not matched to a gene. CDR3 size: 17 residues. Germline V gives CDR1 MGHRA, CDR2 YSYEKL. CDR3 in DNA: TGCGCCAGCAGCCAAGATACTAGGAGAGGACAGGCAGATACGCAGTATTTT. It codes for CASSQDTRRGQADTQYF.

This clone has a handful of counts. The rearrangement joins TRBV2 to TRBJ2-3; D gene unclear. The germline V and J ends were trimmed by 7 bases and 5 bases, with 13 bases remaining between them. CDR1 SNHLY and CDR2 FYNNEI come from the germline V gene. The CDR3 covers 13 residues. The CDR3 protein is CASKRPMRDTQYF. Written as DNA, the CDR3 is TGTGCCAGCAAAAGACCAATGAGAGATACGCAGTATTTT. The full variable domain, its missing parts supplied by reference TRBV2 and TRBJ2-3, is EPEVTQTPSHQVTQMGQEVILRCVPISNHLYFYWYRQILGQKVEFLVSFYNNEISEKSEIFDDQFSVERPDGSNFTLKIRSTKLEDSAMYFCASKRPMRDTQYFGPGTRLTVL.

V gene TRBV4-2 combines with J gene TRBJ2-5; 8 bases map to TRBD2. This CDR3 is built from 17 residues. CDR1 and CDR2 from the germline V gene are LGHNA and YNFKEQ. The junction had 7 bases not matched to a gene; V was cut back by 0 bases and J by 1 base. Written as DNA, the CDR3 is TGTGCCAGCAGCCAAGAGGGTAGCGGGGCATTCCAAGAGACCCAGTACTTC. It is translated as CASSQEGSGAFQETQYF.

This chain links TRBV18 with TRBJ1-5; 7 bases fit TRBD1. There are 17 residues in the CDR3. Germline lookup yields CDR1 KGHSH and CDR2 LQKENI. The V segment lost 5 bases and the J segment 6 bases; nucleotides outside the gene matches: 16. The DNA of the CDR3 is TGTGCCAGCTCAAGGCTTCCGTCACAGGGGACGGGTCAGCCCCAGCATTTT. It yields the protein CASSRLPSQGTGQPQHF.

This rearrangement joins TRBV6-2 or TRBV6-3 to TRBJ1-1; 9 bases match TRBD1. Germline trimming cut 5 bases from V and 7 bases from J; bases unmatched to any gene: 5. There are 13 residues in the CDR3. CDR1 and CDR2 (germline): MNHEY, SVGEGT. The CDR3 is CASSTEGQGEAFF. The CDR3 nucleotides read TGTGCCAGCAGTACCGAGGGACAGGGTGAAGCTTTCTTT.

CDR3 loop: CSVDDRGPDTQYF. The CDR3 region has the DNA TGCAGCGTTGATGACAGGGGACCAGATACGCAGTATTTT. The gene calls are TRBV29-1 and TRBJ2-3; TRBD1 matches at 8 bases. The V and J ends lost 3 bases and 4 bases, in that order; junction bases with no gene match: 3. CDR1 and CDR2 (germline): SQVTM, ANQGSEA. CDR3 size: 13 residues.

The chain joins TRBV25-1 to TRBJ1-4; D is unclear. V lost 3 bases and J lost 4, with 9 bases in between. The CDR3 is made up of 14 amino acids. CDR1 is MGHDK and CDR2 is SYGVNS in the germline V gene. Here the CDR3 DNA reads TGTGCCAGCAGTGAGGCGAGGATTAATGAAAAACTGTTTTTT. The encoded protein is CASSEARINEKLFF.

The chain couples TRBV5-6 to TRBJ2-7; maybe TRBD2 (5 bases). The CDR3 covers 14 residues. In germline, CDR1 is SGHDT, CDR2 YYEEEE. Between the trimmed V and J ends, which lost 1 base and 1 base, there was a span of 9 bases. This chain's CDR3 is CASSLIGGSYEQYV. In DNA form, the CDR3 reads TGTGCCAGCAGCTTGATCGGCGGGTCCTACGAGCAGTACGTC.

The chain combines TRBV30 with TRBJ1-3; D gene uncertain. The V gene lost 0 bases and the J gene lost 3 bases, with 9 bases spanning the gap. The CDR3 runs to 14 residues. CDR1 is GTSNPN, CDR2 SVGIG, per germline (reference sequence). Here the CDR3 DNA reads TGTGCCTGGAGTGTAGAGGGCGATGGAAACACCATATATTTT. Amino acid sequence: CAWSVEGDGNTIYF.

The rearrangement joins TRBV12-3 or TRBV12-4 to TRBJ1-1; maybe TRBD1 (6 bases). CDR3 size: 12 residues. V was shortened by 8 bases and J by 1 base, with 8 bases between the two germline ends. This CDR3 is CASGTQNTEAFF. The DNA of the CDR3 is TGTGCCAGCGGGACACAGAACACTGAAGCTTTCTTT.

V usage is TRBV28 and J usage is TRBJ1-6, with TRBD1 identical over 10 bases. The CDR3 spans 15 residues. Losses at the gene ends were 4 bases for V and 6 bases for J; bases not matched to a gene: 3. CDR1 and CDR2 from the germline V gene are MDHEN and SYDVKM. CDR3 protein: CASSSGQGVNSPLHF. The DNA for the CDR3 is TGTGCCAGCAGTTCCGGACAGGGGGTTAATTCACCCCTCCACTTT.

The chain combines TRBV29-1 with TRBJ2-2, with 8 bases lining up with TRBD2. The germline V gene encodes CDR1 SQVTM and CDR2 ANQGSEA. J was trimmed by 5 bases and V by 7 bases; bases with no gene match: 9. The CDR3 loop spans 14 amino acids. The CDR3 DNA is TGCAGCGCCGAACTAGCGGCTCGTACCGGGGAGCTGTTTTTT. Amino acid sequence: CSAELAARTGELFF.

The chain carries TRBV9 and TRBJ1-6; no definite D call. The V and J ends lost 0 bases and 10 bases respectively, with 11 bases between them. Germline CDR1 and CDR2: SGDLS and YYNGEE. The CDR3 runs to 14 residues. CDR3 protein: CASSVAGNWSPLHF. The CDR3, as DNA: TGTGCCAGCAGCGTAGCTGGCAATTGGTCACCCCTCCACTTT.

The rearrangement uses TRBV2 and TRBJ2-1, with 7 nucleotides matching TRBD2. The V segment lost 9 bases and the J segment 0 bases; nucleotides outside the gene matches: 8. CDR3 length equals 15 residues. Germline CDR1 reads SNHLY; CDR2 reads FYNNEI. Here the CDR3 reads CASAPGTISYNEQFF. The CDR3 DNA sequence: TGTGCCAGTGCACCCGGGACTATCTCCTACAATGAGCAGTTCTTC.

V usage is TRBV5-1 and J usage is TRBJ1-5; D not certain. Germline lookup yields CDR1 SGHRS and CDR2 YFSETQ. Trimming took off 4 bases at V and 4 bases at J, with 12 bases between the two ends. The CDR3 spans 14 residues. CDR3 sequence (DNA): TGCGCCAGCAGCCTCGGAGAAGGGAATCAGCCCCAGCATTTT. Encoded protein: CASSLGEGNQPQHF.

The chain couples TRBV7-3 to TRBJ1-1, with no clear D. Trimming shortened V by 5 bases and J by 1 base, and 8 bases separated the two germline ends. CDR1 and CDR2 (germline): SGHTA, FQGTGA. The CDR3 loop spans 13 amino acids. The CDR3 spells CASSPGGNTEAFF. CDR3 nucleotides: TGTGCCAGCAGCCCAGGCGGGAACACTGAAGCTTTCTTT.

J is TRBJ2-7 and V is TRBV5-1, with 10 bases matching TRBD1. Looked up from germline, CDR1 is SGHRS and CDR2 is YFSETQ. V dropped 2 bases and J dropped 4; count of bases not matched to a gene: 6. The CDR3 covers 15 residues. The CDR3 sequence: CASSFGDRGRYEQYV. The CDR3 DNA follows: TGCGCCAGCAGCTTTGGAGACAGGGGGCGATACGAGCAGTACGTC.